This TCR beta chain was sequenced for a study of CD8 T cells in Susac syndrome. It was negative isolation that provided the CD8+ and CD4+ T cells, whereas TEMRA cells were enriched by FACS. RNA in amounts of about 0.5 to 1 ug was reverse transcribed with random hexamers. An immunoSEQ multiplex PCR amplified TCR beta CDR3 over 54 Vbeta and 13 Jbeta. TCRdb processed the immunoSEQ multiplex PCR reads anew with MiXCR; each CDR3 protein has one entry. Here the sample spans about 440,000 distinct CDR3 sequences, 85% being singletons. The germline V gene encodes CDR1 SGHTA and CDR2 FQGNSA. The CDR3 has 13 residues. V was shortened by 1 base and J by 4 bases, with 7 bases between the two germline ends.

Sequencing was performed on CD8+ T cells from PBMCs. The TCR sequence derives from a human donor with multiple sclerosis. V and J are TRBV7-2 and TRBJ1-2; D gene uncertain. CDR3: CASSLGAVYGYTF. The CDR3 DNA reads as TGTGCCAGCAGCTTAGGGGCAGTCTATGGCTACACCTTC.